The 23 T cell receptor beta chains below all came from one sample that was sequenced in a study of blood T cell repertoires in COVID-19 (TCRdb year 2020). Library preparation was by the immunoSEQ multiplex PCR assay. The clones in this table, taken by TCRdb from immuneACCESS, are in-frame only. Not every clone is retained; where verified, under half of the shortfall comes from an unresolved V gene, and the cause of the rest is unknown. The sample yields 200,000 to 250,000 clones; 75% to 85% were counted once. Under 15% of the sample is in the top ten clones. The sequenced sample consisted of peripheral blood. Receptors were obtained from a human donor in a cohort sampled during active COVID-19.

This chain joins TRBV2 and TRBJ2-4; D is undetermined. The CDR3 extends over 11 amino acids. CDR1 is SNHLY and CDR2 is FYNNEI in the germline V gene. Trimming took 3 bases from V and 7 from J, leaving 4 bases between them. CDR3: CASSDVNIQYF. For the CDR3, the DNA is TGTGCCAGCAGTGACGTCAACATTCAGTACTTC.

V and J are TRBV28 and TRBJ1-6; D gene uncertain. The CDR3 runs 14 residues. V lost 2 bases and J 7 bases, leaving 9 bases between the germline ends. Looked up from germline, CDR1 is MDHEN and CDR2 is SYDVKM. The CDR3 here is CASSLLQPNSPLHF. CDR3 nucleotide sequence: TGTGCCAGCAGTTTACTACAGCCGAATTCACCCCTCCACTTT.

In nucleotides, the CDR3 is TGTGCCAGCAGTCACCGAGGACAAGGGAATGAAAAACTGTTTTTT. This gives the protein CASSHRGQGNEKLFF. The chain carries TRBV3-1 (or the pseudogene TRBV3-2) and TRBJ1-4, with D tentatively TRBD1 (5 bases). CDR1 is LGHDT, CDR2 YNNKEL, per germline (reference sequence). CDR3 length: 15 amino acids. Trimming shortened V by 6 bases and J by 5 bases, and 16 bases separated the two germline ends.

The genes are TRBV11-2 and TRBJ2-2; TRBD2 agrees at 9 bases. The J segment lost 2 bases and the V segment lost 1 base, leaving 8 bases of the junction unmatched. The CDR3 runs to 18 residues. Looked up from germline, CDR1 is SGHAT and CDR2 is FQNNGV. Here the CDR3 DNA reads TGTGCCAGCAGCTTAGTTAGGATAGCGGGAGTTAACACCGGGGAGCTGTTTTTT. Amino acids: CASSLVRIAGVNTGELFF. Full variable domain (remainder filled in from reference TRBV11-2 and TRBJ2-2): EAGVAQSPRYKIIEKRQSVAFWCNPISGHATLYWYQQILGQGPKLLIQFQNNGVVDDSQLPKDRFSAERLKGVDSTLKIQPAKLEDSAVYLCASSLVRIAGVNTGELFFGEGSRLTVL.

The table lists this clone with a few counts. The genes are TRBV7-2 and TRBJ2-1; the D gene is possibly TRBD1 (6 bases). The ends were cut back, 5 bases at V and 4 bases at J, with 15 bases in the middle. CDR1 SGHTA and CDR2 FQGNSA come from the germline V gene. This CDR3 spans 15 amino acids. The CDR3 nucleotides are TGTGCCAGCAGCGCATTATGGACAGCTTACAATGAGCAGTTCTTC. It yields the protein CASSALWTAYNEQFF.

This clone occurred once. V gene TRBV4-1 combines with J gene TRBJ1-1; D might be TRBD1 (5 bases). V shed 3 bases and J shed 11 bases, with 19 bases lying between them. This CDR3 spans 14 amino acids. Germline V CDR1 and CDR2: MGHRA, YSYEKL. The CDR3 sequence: CASSQPSGPGRAFF. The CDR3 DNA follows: TGCGCCAGCAGCCAGCCTTCAGGGCCAGGTAGGGCTTTCTTT.

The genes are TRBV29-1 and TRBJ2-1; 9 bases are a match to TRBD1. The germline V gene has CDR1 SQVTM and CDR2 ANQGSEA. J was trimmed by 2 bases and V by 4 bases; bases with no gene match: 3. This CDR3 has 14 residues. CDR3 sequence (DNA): TGCAGCGTTGTGCGGGACAGGGCCTACAATGAGCAGTTCTTC. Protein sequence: CSVVRDRAYNEQFF.

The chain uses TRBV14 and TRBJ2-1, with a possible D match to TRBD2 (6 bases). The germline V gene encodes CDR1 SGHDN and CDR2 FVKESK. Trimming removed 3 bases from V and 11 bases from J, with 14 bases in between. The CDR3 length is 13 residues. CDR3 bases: TGTGCCAGCAGCCAGGGACTCCCCAGTCAGCAGTTCTTC. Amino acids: CASSQGLPSQQFF.

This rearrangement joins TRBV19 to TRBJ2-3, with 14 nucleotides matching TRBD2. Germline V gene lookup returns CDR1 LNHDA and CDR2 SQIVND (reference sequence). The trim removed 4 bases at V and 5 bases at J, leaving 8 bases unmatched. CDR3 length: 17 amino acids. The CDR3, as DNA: TGTGCCAGTAGTACCCCCTGGACTAGCGGGAGGAAAGATACGCAGTATTTT. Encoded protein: CASSTPWTSGRKDTQYF.

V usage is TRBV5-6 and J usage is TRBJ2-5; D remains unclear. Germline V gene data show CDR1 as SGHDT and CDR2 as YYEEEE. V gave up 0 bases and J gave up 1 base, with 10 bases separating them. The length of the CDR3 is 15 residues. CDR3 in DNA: TGTGCCAGCAGCTTGGCCCCCTATCCCCAAGAGACCCAGTACTTC. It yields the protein CASSLAPYPQETQYF.

As DNA, the CDR3 is TGCGCCAGCAGCCAAGATGGGCAGGAAGCTTTCTTT. Translating gives CASSQDGQEAFF. The rearrangement joins TRBV4-1 to TRBJ1-1; D uncertain. The CDR3 extends over 12 amino acids. Trimming stripped 0 bases from V and 8 bases from J, with 7 bases between. From germline, CDR1 is MGHRA and CDR2 YSYEKL.

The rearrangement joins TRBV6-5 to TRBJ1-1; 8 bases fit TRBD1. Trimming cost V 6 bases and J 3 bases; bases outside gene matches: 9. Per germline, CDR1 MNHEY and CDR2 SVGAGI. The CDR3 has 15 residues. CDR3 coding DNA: TGTGCCAGCAGACCCGGGACAGGATCGTACACTGAAGCTTTCTTT. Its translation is CASRPGTGSYTEAFF.

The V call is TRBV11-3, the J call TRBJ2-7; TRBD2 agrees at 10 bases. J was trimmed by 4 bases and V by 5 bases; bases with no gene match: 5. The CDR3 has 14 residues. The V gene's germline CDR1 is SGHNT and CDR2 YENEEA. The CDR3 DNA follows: TGTGCCAGCAGCGAGAGGACTAGCGGTTACGAGCAGTACTTC. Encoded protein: CASSERTSGYEQYF.

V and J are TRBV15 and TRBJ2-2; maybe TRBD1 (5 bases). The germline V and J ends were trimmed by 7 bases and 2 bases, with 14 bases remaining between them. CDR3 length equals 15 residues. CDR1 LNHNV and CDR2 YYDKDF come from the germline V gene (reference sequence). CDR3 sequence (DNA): TGTGCCACCACCACTCCGACAGTAAACACCGGGGAGCTGTTTTTT. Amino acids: CATTTPTVNTGELFF. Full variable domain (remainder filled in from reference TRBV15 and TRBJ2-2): DAMVIQNPRYQVTQFGKPVTLSCSQTLNHNVMYWYQQKSSQAPKLLFHYYDKDFNNEADTPDNFQSRRPNTSFCFLDIRSPGLGDTAMYLCATTTPTVNTGELFFGEGSRLTVL.

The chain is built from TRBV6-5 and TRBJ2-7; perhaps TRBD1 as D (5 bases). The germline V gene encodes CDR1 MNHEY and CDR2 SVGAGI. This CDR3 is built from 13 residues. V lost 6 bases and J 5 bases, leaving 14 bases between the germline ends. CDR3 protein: CASSIMAGHEQYF. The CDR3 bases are TGTGCCAGCAGCATAATGGCAGGGCACGAGCAGTACTTC.

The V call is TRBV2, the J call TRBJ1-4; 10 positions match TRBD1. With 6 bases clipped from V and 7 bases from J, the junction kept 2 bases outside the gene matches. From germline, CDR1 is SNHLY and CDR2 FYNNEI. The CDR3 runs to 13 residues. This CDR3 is CASRTGGFEKLFF. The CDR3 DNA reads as TGTGCCAGCAGGACAGGGGGCTTTGAAAAACTGTTTTTT.

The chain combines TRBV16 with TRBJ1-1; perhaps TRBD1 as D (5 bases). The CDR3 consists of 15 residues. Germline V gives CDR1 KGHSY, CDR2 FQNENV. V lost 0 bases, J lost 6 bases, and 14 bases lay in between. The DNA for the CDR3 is TGTGCCAGCAGCCAATCCCGGGGGGTCGCGTCTGAAGCTTTCTTT. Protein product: CASSQSRGVASEAFF.

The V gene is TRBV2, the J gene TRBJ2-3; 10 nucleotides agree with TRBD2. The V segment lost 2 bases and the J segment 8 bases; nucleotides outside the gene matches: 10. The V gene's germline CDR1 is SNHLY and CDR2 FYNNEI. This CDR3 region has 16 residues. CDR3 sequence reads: CASSEKPSGSDSTQYF. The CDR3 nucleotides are TGTGCCAGCAGTGAAAAGCCTAGCGGGAGCGACAGTACGCAGTATTTT.

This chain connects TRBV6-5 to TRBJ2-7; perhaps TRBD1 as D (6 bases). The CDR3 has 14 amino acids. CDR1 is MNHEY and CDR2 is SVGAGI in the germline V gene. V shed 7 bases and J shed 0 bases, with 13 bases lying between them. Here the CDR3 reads CASNSDRNSYEQYF. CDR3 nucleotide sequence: TGTGCCAGCAATTCAGACAGGAACTCCTACGAGCAGTACTTC.

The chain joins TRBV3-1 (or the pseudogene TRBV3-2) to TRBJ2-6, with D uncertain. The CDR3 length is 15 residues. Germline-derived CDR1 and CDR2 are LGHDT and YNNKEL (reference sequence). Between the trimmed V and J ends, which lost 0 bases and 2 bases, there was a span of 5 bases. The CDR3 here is CASSQDRTGANVLTF. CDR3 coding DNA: TGTGCCAGCAGCCAAGACAGAACTGGGGCCAACGTCCTGACTTTC.

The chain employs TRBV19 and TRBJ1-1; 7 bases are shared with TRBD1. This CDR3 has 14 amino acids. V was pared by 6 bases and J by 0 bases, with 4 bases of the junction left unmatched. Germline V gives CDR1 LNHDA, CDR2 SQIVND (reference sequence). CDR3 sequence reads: CASRVGTVNTEAFF. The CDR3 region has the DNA TGTGCCAGTAGGGTCGGGACAGTGAACACTGAAGCTTTCTTT.

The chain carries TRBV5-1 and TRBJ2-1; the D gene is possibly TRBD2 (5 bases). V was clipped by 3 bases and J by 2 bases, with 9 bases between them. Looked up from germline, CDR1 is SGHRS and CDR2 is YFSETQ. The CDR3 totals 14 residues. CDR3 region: CASSSSGAYNEQFF. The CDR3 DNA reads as TGCGCCAGCAGCTCCAGCGGCGCCTACAATGAGCAGTTCTTC.

The CDR3 loop reads CASRDDRGINEQYF. The CDR3, as DNA: TGTGCCAGCAGGGACGACAGGGGAATCAACGAGCAGTACTTC. This chain joins TRBV6-5 and TRBJ2-7; 8 positions match TRBD1. CDR1 and CDR2 from the germline V gene are MNHEY and SVGAGI. The CDR3 is made up of 14 amino acids. J gave up 5 bases and V 6 bases, and 9 bases lay outside the gene matches.